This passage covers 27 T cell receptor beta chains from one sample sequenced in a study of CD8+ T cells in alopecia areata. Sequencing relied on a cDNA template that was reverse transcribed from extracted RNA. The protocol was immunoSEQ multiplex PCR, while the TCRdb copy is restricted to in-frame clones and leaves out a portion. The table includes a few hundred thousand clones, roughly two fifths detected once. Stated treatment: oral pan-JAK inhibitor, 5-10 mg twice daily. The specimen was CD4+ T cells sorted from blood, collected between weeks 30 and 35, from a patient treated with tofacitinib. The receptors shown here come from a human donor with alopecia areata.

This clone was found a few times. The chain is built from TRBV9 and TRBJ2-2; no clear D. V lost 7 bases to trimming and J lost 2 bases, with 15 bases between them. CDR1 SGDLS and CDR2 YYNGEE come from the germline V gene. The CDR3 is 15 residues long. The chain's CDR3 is CASGSRGENTGELFF. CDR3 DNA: TGTGCCAGCGGATCCCGCGGAGAAAACACCGGGGAGCTGTTTTTT.

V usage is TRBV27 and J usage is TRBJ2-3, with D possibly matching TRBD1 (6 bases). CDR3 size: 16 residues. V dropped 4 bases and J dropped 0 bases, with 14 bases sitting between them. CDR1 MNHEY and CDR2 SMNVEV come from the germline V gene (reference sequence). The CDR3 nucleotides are TGTGCCAGCAGTTCTGCAGGGGAATCTAGCACAGATACGCAGTATTTT. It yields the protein CASSSAGESSTDTQYF.

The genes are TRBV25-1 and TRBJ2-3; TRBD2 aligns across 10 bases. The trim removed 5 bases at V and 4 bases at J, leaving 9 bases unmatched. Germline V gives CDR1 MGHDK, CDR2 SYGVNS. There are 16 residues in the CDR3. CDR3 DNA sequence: TGTGCCAGCAGTCTCCAGCGGGGGGGCGTCGCAGATACGCAGTATTTT. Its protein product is CASSLQRGGVADTQYF.

The CDR3 protein is CSVSDGPYEQYF. For the CDR3, the DNA is TGCAGCGTTTCGGACGGCCCCTACGAGCAGTACTTC. The chain couples TRBV29-1 to TRBJ2-7; D not resolved. In germline, CDR1 is SQVTM, CDR2 ANQGSEA. V lost 5 bases to trimming and J lost 2 bases, with 10 bases between them. This CDR3 comprises 12 residues.

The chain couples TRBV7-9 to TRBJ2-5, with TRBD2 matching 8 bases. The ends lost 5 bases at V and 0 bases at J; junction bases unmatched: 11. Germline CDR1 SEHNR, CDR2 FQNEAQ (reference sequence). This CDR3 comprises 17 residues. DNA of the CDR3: TGTGCCAGCAGCCCCCTATCCGCGGGAGGCAACCAAGAGACCCAGTACTTC. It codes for CASSPLSAGGNQETQYF. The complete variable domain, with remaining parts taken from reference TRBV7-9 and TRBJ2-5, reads DTGVSQNPRHKITKRGQNVTFRCDPISEHNRLYWYRQTLGQGPEFLTYFQNEAQLEKSRLLSDRFSAERPKGSFSTLEIQRTEQGDSAMYLCASSPLSAGGNQETQYFGPGTRLLVL.

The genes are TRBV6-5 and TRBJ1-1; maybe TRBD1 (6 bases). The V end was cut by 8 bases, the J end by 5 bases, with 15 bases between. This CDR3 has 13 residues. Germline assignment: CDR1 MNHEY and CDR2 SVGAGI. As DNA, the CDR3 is TGTGCCAGCGAGTGGGGGGCGGGTACTGAAGCTTTCTTT. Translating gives CASEWGAGTEAFF.

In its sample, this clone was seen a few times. CDR3 region: CASSLGRSSGANVLTF. The CDR3 DNA is TGCGCCAGCAGCCTCGGACGGTCCTCTGGGGCCAACGTCCTGACTTTC. V is TRBV4-1 and J is TRBJ2-6; unclear D gene. Trimming took off 4 bases at V and 0 bases at J, with 10 bases between the two ends. Germline values: CDR1 MGHRA, CDR2 YSYEKL. The CDR3 covers 16 residues.

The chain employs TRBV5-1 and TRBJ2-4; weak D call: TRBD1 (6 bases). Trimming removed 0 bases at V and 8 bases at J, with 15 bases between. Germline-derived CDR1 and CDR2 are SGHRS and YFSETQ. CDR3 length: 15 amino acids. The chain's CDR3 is CASSLAAQAGDIQYF. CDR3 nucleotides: TGCGCCAGCAGCTTGGCCGCGCAGGCAGGGGACATTCAGTACTTC.

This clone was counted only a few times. The CDR3: CASSSPGSYNEQFF. CDR3 coding DNA: TGTGCCAGCAGCTCCCCCGGGAGTTACAATGAGCAGTTCTTC. This chain connects TRBV7-9 to TRBJ2-1; D is perhaps TRBD2 (6 bases). V dropped 4 bases and J dropped 4 bases, with 11 bases sitting between them. Germline V gene data show CDR1 as SEHNR and CDR2 as FQNEAQ (reference sequence). The CDR3 runs to 14 residues.

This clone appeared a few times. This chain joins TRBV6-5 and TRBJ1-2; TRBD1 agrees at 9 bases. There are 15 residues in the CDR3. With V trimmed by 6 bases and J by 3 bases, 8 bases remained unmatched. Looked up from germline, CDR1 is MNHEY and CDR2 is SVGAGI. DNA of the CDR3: TGTGCCAGCAGCCGACCGGACAGGGGAGACTATGGCTACACCTTC. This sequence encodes CASSRPDRGDYGYTF.

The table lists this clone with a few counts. The CDR3, as DNA: TGTGCCAGCACCTCAAGGGCGGCTCAGGGGTCACCCCTCCACTTT. This gives the protein CASTSRAAQGSPLHF. The chain carries TRBV28 and TRBJ1-6; tentative D call: TRBD1 (6 bases). The germline V gene has CDR1 MDHEN and CDR2 SYDVKM. V was clipped by 7 bases and J by 10 bases, with 20 bases between them. This CDR3 has 15 amino acids.

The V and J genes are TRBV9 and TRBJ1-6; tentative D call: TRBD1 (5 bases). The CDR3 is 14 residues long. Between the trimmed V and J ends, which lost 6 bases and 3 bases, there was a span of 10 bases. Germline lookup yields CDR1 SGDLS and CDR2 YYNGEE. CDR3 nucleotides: TGTGCCAGCAACCGGGACGGCTATAATTCACCCCTCCACTTT. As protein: CASNRDGYNSPLHF.

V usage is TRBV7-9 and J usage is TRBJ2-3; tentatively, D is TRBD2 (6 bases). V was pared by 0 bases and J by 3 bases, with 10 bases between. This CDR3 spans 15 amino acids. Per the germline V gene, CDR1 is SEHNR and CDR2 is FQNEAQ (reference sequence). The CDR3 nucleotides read TGTGCCAGCAGCTTAGCGGGACTCCCTACAGATACGCAGTATTTT. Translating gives CASSLAGLPTDTQYF.

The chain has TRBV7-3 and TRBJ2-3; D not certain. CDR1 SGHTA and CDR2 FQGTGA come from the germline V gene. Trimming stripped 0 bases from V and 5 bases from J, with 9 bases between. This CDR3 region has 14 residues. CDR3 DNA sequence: TGTGCCAGCAGCTTAACGCTCCAGCTAGATACGCAGTATTTT. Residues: CASSLTLQLDTQYF.

In DNA, the CDR3 is TGTGCCACCAGCGCGTCCTCCCCCCCTCGGGGCGAGCAGTACTTC. The encoded protein is CATSASSPPRGEQYF. This rearrangement joins TRBV15 to TRBJ2-7; tentative D call: TRBD2 (5 bases). Germline V lookup: CDR1 LNHNV, CDR2 YYDKDF (reference sequence). The V and J ends lost 5 bases and 6 bases respectively, with 20 bases between them. The CDR3 extends over 15 amino acids.

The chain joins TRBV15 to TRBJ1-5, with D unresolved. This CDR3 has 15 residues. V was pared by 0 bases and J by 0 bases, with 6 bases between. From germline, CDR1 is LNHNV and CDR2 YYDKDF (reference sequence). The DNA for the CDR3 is TGTGCCACCAGCAGAGAATACAATAGCAATCAGCCCCAGCATTTT. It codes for CATSREYNSNQPQHF.

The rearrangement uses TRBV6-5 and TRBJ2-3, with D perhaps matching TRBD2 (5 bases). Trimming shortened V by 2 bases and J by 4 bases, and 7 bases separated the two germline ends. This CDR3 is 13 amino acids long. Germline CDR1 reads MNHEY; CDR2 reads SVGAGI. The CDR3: CASSYEAADTQYF. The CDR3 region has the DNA TGTGCCAGCAGTTACGAAGCGGCAGATACGCAGTATTTT.

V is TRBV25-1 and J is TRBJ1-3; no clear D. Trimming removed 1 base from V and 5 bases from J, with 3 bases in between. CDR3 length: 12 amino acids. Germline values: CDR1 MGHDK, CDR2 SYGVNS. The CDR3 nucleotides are TGTGCCAGCAGTGAATCGCGAAACACCATATATTTT. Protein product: CASSESRNTIYF. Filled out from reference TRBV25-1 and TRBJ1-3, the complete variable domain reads EADIYQTPRYLVIGTGKKITLECSQTMGHDKMYWYQQDPGMELHLIHYSYGVNSTEKGDLSSESTVSRIRTEHFPLTLESARPSHTSQYLCASSESRNTIYFGEGSWLTVV.

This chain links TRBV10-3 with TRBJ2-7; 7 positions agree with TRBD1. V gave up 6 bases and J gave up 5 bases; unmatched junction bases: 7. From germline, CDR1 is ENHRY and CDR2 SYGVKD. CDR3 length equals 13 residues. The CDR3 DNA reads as TGTGCCATCAGCGACAGGGAACCTCACGAGCAGTACTTC. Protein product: CAISDREPHEQYF.

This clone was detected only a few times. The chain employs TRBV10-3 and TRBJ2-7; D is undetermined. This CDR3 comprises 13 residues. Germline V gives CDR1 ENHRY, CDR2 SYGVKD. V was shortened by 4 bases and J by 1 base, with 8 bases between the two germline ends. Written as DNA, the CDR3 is TGTGCCATCAGTGTAAGTGGATCCTACGAGCAGTACTTC. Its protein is CAISVSGSYEQYF.

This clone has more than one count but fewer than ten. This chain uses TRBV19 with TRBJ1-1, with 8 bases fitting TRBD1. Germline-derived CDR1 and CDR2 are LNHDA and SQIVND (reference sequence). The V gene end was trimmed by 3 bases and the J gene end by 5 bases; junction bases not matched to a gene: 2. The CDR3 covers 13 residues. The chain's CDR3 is CASSMDRDTEAFF. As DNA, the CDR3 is TGTGCCAGTAGTATGGACAGGGATACTGAAGCTTTCTTT.

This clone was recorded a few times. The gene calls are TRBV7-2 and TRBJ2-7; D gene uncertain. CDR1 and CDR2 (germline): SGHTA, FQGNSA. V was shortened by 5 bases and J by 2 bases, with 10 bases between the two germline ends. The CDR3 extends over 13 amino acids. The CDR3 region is CASSRDWTYEQYF. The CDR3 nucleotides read TGTGCCAGCAGCCGAGACTGGACCTACGAGCAGTACTTC.

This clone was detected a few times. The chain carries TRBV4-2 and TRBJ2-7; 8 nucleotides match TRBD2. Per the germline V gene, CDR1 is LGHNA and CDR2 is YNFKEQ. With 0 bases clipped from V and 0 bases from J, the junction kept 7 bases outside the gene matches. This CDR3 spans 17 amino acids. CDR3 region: CASSQDRERESSYEQYF. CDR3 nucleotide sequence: TGTGCCAGCAGCCAAGATAGAGAGCGGGAGAGCTCCTACGAGCAGTACTTC.

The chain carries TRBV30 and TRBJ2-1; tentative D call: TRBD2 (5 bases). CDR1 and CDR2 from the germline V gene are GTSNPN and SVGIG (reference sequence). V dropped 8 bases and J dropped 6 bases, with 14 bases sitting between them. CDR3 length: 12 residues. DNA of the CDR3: TGTGCCCGCATCGCGGGCATCAATGAGCAGTTCTTC. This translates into CARIAGINEQFF.

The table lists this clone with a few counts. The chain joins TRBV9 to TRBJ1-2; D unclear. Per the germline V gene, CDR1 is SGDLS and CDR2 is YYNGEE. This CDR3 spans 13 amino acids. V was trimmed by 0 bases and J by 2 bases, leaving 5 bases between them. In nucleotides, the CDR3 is TGTGCCAGCAGCGTAGAGGAAAACTATGGCTACACCTTC. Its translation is CASSVEENYGYTF.

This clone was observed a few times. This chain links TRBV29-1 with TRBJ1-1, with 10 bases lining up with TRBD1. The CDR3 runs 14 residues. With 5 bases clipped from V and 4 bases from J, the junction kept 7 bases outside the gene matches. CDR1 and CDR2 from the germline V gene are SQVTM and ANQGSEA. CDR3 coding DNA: TGCAGCGTTCTCCCGACAGGGGGCTTCACTGAAGCTTTCTTT. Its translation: CSVLPTGGFTEAFF.

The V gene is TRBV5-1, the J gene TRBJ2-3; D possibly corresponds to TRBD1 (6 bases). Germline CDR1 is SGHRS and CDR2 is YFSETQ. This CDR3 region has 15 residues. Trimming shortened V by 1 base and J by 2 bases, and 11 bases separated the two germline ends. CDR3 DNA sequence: TGCGCCAGCAGCTTGACAGGGCCTGACACAGATACGCAGTATTTT. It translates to CASSLTGPDTDTQYF.